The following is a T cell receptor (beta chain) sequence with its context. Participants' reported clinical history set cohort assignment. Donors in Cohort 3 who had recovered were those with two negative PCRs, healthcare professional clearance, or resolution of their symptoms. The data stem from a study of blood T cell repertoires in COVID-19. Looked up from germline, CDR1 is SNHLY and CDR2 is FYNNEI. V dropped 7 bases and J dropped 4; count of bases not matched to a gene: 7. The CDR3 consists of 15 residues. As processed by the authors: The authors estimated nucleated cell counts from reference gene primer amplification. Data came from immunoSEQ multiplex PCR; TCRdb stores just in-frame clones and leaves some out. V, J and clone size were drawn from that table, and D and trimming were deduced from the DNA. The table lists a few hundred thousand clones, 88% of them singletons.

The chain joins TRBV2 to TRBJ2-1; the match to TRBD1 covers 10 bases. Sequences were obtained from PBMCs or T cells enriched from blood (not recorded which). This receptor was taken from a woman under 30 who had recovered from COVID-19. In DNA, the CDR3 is TGTGCCAGCAAGGATGTGGGACAGGGGTACAATGAGCAGTTCTTC. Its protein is CASKDVGQGYNEQFF. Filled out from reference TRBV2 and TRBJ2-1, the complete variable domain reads EPEVTQTPSHQVTQMGQEVILRCVPISNHLYFYWYRQILGQKVEFLVSFYNNEISEKSEIFDDQFSVERPDGSNFTLKIRSTKLEDSAMYFCASKDVGQGYNEQFFGPGTRLTVL.